These 28 T cell receptor beta chains originate from one sample sequenced in a study of blood T cell repertoires in COVID-19. Repertoires were generated with immunoSEQ multiplex PCR, while TCRdb's copy carries only in-frame clones and drops some. The sample consists of 130,000 or so clones, 80% to 90% of them appearing once. The sequencing input was PBMCs or T cells enriched from blood (not recorded which). The receptors stem from a woman aged 50 to 60 with acute COVID-19.

The chain combines TRBV5-6 with TRBJ2-2, with TRBD2 as a possible D gene (5 bases). From germline, CDR1 is SGHDT and CDR2 YYEEEE. The CDR3 runs 16 residues. V gave up 7 bases and J gave up 5 bases, with 21 bases separating them. The CDR3 coding sequence is TGTGCCAGCTCAAACGGACTGTCCGCGTGGACCGGGGAGCTGTTTTTT. Protein sequence: CASSNGLSAWTGELFF.

The sample holds one count of this clone. The chain joins TRBV19 to TRBJ1-1; D call uncertain. V lost 5 bases and J lost 1, with 11 bases in between. CDR1 LNHDA and CDR2 SQIVND come from the germline V gene (reference sequence). The CDR3 has 14 residues. The CDR3: CASSPQEGNTEAFF. The CDR3 DNA reads TGTGCCAGTAGTCCCCAGGAGGGGAACACTGAAGCTTTCTTT.

This rearrangement joins TRBV30 to TRBJ1-5; D is undetermined. The germline gives CDR1 GTSNPN, CDR2 SVGIG (reference sequence). Between the trimmed V and J ends, which lost 2 bases and 6 bases, there was a span of 14 bases. This CDR3 comprises 14 residues. In DNA, the CDR3 is TGTGCCTGGAGTTCGCCACTTGGTGTTCAGCCCCAGCATTTT. Its protein is CAWSSPLGVQPQHF.

The gene calls are TRBV6-6 and TRBJ1-2, with 9 bases lining up with TRBD1. Trimming took 6 bases from V and 5 from J; bases not matched to a gene: 13. The CDR3 is 16 amino acids. Germline V gene lookup returns CDR1 MNHNY and CDR2 SVGAGI (reference sequence). The CDR3 sequence is CASRPPLDRGGYGYTF. The CDR3 coding sequence is TGTGCCAGCAGGCCGCCTCTGGACAGGGGAGGTTATGGCTACACCTTC.

The rearrangement joins TRBV5-8 to TRBJ2-3, with D uncertain. Deletions cut 4 bases from V and 4 bases from J, with 7 bases between. The CDR3 runs 12 residues. CDR1 SGHTS and CDR2 YDEGEE come from the germline V gene. CDR3 in DNA: TGTGCCAGCAGCCAGCGCGCAGATACGCAGTATTTT. It translates to CASSQRADTQYF.

The rearrangement links TRBV27 to TRBJ2-3; D gene ambiguous. CDR1 MNHEY and CDR2 SMNVEV come from the germline V gene (reference sequence). V was clipped by 7 bases and J by 4 bases, with 15 bases between them. The CDR3 spans 14 residues. CDR3 region: CASTPLLGADTQYF. The CDR3 bases are TGTGCCAGCACACCCCTCCTGGGCGCAGATACGCAGTATTTT.

This chain links TRBV30 with TRBJ1-5, with D perhaps matching TRBD1 (6 bases). CDR3 size: 13 residues. Trimming removed 1 base from V and 7 bases from J, with 11 bases in between. Germline V CDR1 and CDR2: GTSNPN, SVGIG (reference sequence). The CDR3 sequence is CAWSASDSQPQHF. Written as DNA, the CDR3 is TGTGCCTGGAGTGCCTCGGACAGCCAGCCCCAGCATTTT. Full variable domain (remainder filled in from reference TRBV30 and TRBJ1-5): SQTIHQWPATLVQPVGSPLSLECTVEGTSNPNLYWYRQAAGRGLQLLFYSVGIGQISSEVPQNLSASRPQDRQFILSSKKLLLSDSGFYLCAWSASDSQPQHFGDGTRLSIL.

The gene calls are TRBV27 and TRBJ2-7, with 7 bases fitting TRBD2. CDR1 and CDR2 from the germline V gene are MNHEY and SMNVEV (reference sequence). The CDR3 sequence is 13 residues long. V gave up 5 bases and J gave up 3 bases; unmatched junction bases: 4. CDR3 amino acids: CASSVGLLYEQYF. The CDR3 DNA reads as TGTGCCAGCAGTGTGGGACTACTCTACGAGCAGTACTTC.

V usage is TRBV5-6 and J usage is TRBJ2-7; no definite D call. The CDR3 has 13 amino acids. V lost 0 bases and J 1 base, leaving 5 bases between the germline ends. Germline CDR1 is SGHDT and CDR2 is YYEEEE. The CDR3 is CASSLGQSYEQYF. CDR3 bases: TGTGCCAGCAGCTTGGGCCAGTCCTACGAGCAGTACTTC.

The rearrangement joins TRBV6-2 or TRBV6-3 to TRBJ1-2; possibly TRBD1 for D (5 bases). V lost 0 bases to trimming and J lost 7 bases, with 9 bases between them. The CDR3 is 13 residues long. CDR1 and CDR2 (germline): MNHEY, SVGEGT. The CDR3 coding sequence is TGTGCCAGCAGTTACTCGGCAGGGTTTGGCTACACCTTC. Amino acid sequence: CASSYSAGFGYTF.

This clone was counted between two and nine times. The rearrangement links TRBV6-5 to TRBJ2-1; tentatively, D is TRBD1 (5 bases). Germline loops: CDR1 MNHEY, CDR2 SVGAGI. There are 15 residues in the CDR3. The germline V and J ends were trimmed by 0 bases and 4 bases, with 10 bases remaining between them. The CDR3 DNA is TGTGCCAGCAGTTACTCCGGACATAAATACAATGAGCAGTTCTTC. Protein product: CASSYSGHKYNEQFF.

The rearrangement joins TRBV12-3 or TRBV12-4 to TRBJ1-1; the match to TRBD1 covers 8 bases. The CDR3 is made up of 13 amino acids. V was pared by 5 bases and J by 4 bases, with 3 bases of the junction left unmatched. CDR3 DNA: TGTGCCAGCAGTGGACAGGGAATCACTGAAGCTTTCTTT. Encoded protein: CASSGQGITEAFF.

This rearrangement joins TRBV30 to TRBJ1-1; D is unclear. The CDR3 is 13 residues long. Trimming shortened V by 5 bases and J by 1 base, and 11 bases separated the two germline ends. CDR1 and CDR2 (germline): GTSNPN, SVGIG (reference sequence). Here the CDR3 DNA reads TGTGCCTGGTCACAGCGGGCGAACACTGAAGCTTTCTTT. It is translated as CAWSQRANTEAFF. The whole variable domain, remainder taken from reference TRBV30 and TRBJ1-1, is SQTIHQWPATLVQPVGSPLSLECTVEGTSNPNLYWYRQAAGRGLQLLFYSVGIGQISSEVPQNLSASRPQDRQFILSSKKLLLSDSGFYLCAWSQRANTEAFFGQGTRLTVV.

The V call is TRBV3-1 (or the pseudogene TRBV3-2), the J call TRBJ1-3; weak D call: TRBD1 (5 bases). From germline, CDR1 is LGHDT and CDR2 YNNKEL (reference sequence). Trimming pared 4 bases from V and 10 bases from J, leaving 11 bases between. The CDR3 runs to 12 residues. Written as DNA, the CDR3 is TGTGCCAGCAGCCTCATGGGGGGGACCATATATTTT. It is translated as CASSLMGGTIYF.

This clone was found a few times. V is TRBV7-8 and J is TRBJ2-5, with TRBD2 matching over 12 bases. V trimming: 1 base; J trimming: 5 bases; junction bases outside the gene matches: 11. CDR3 length equals 18 residues. The germline CDR1 and CDR2 sequences are SGHVS and FQNEAQ. CDR3: CASSLGLAGVGRGETQYF. CDR3 DNA: TGTGCCAGCAGCTTAGGACTAGCGGGAGTTGGCCGGGGGGAGACCCAGTACTTC.

The V call is TRBV25-1, the J call TRBJ1-6, with D possibly being TRBD1 (5 bases). V shed 4 bases and J shed 10 bases, with 20 bases lying between them. CDR3 length: 16 residues. The V gene's germline CDR1 is MGHDK and CDR2 SYGVNS. The CDR3 DNA follows: TGTGCCAGCAGTGCCGCTTGGGGACTCGCTGTCTCACCCCTCCACTTT. As protein: CASSAAWGLAVSPLHF.

The chain joins TRBV7-8 to TRBJ2-3; maybe TRBD2 (6 bases). The CDR3 has 15 residues. Germline CDR1 is SGHVS and CDR2 is FQNEAQ. Trimming took off 1 base at V and 4 bases at J, with 12 bases between the two ends. Written as DNA, the CDR3 is TGTGCCAGCAGCTTAGGGGCGGGGCGGGCAGATACGCAGTATTTT. This gives the protein CASSLGAGRADTQYF.

The V gene is TRBV27, the J gene TRBJ2-5; 7 bases are a match to TRBD2. The CDR3 has 16 residues. Germline values: CDR1 MNHEY, CDR2 SMNVEV (reference sequence). V was pared by 8 bases and J by 0 bases, with 12 bases of the junction left unmatched. CDR3 sequence (DNA): TGTGCCAGCGGCGGGCAGGACGGGAGGTACCAAGAGACCCAGTACTTC. It encodes CASGGQDGRYQETQYF.

CDR3 loop: CASSLGGDPGANVLTF. CDR3 nucleotide sequence: TGTGCCAGCAGCTTGGGGGGGGACCCTGGGGCCAACGTCCTGACTTTC. The V gene is TRBV5-4, the J gene TRBJ2-6, with a weak D call TRBD2 (6 bases). Germline V gene lookup returns CDR1 SGHNT and CDR2 YYREEE (reference sequence). The CDR3 sequence is 16 residues long. V gave up 0 bases and J gave up 2 bases, with 9 bases separating them.

This clone has a handful of counts. This chain connects TRBV2 to TRBJ2-7; 11 bases match TRBD2. Unmatched junction bases numbered 3, after V lost 5 bases and J lost 0 bases. The CDR3 extends over 15 amino acids. CDR1 is SNHLY and CDR2 is FYNNEI in the germline V gene. CDR3 sequence: CASSTSGSPSYEQYF. The CDR3 DNA reads TGTGCCAGCAGTACTAGCGGGAGCCCCTCCTACGAGCAGTACTTC.

In this sample, this clone turned up once. The chain recombines TRBV7-3 with TRBJ2-7, with 9 bases that match TRBD1. Per the germline V gene, CDR1 is SGHTA and CDR2 is FQGTGA. The CDR3 runs to 15 residues. V lost 0 bases and J lost 5; bases outside the gene matches: 5. CDR3 in DNA: TGTGCCAGCAGCTTAACCGGGACAGGGTCGGACGAGCAGTACTTC. This encodes CASSLTGTGSDEQYF.

The chain joins TRBV29-1 to TRBJ2-5; D is possibly TRBD1 or TRBD2 (5 bases each). From germline, CDR1 is SQVTM and CDR2 ANQGSEA. CDR3 length equals 15 residues. The V gene lost 7 bases and the J gene lost 4 bases, with 22 bases spanning the gap. Here the CDR3 reads CSGGEISQGLETQYF. CDR3 sequence (DNA): TGCAGCGGGGGAGAGATTTCCCAGGGCCTAGAGACCCAGTACTTC.

The genes are TRBV4-2 and TRBJ2-1; 9 positions agree with TRBD2. CDR3 length: 16 amino acids. With V trimmed by 0 bases and J by 5 bases, 5 bases remained unmatched. The V gene's germline CDR1 is LGHNA and CDR2 YNFKEQ. CDR3 sequence reads: CASSQDGTSRDNEQFF. The CDR3 DNA reads as TGTGCCAGCAGCCAAGATGGGACTAGCAGAGACAATGAGCAGTTCTTC.

The chain is built from TRBV19 and TRBJ1-2; 7 bases line up with TRBD1. V lost 5 bases to trimming and J lost 4 bases; unmatched junction nucleotides: 4. Germline loops: CDR1 LNHDA, CDR2 SQIVND (reference sequence). The CDR3 totals 13 residues. The CDR3 DNA reads as TGTGCCAGTAGTTTTGGACAGGCCTATGGCTACACCTTC. Translation gives CASSFGQAYGYTF.

The genes are TRBV5-1 and TRBJ2-3; D possibly corresponds to TRBD2 (6 bases). Per germline, CDR1 SGHRS and CDR2 YFSETQ. V lost 4 bases and J lost 2, with 14 bases in between. This CDR3 spans 15 amino acids. The chain's CDR3 is CASSPRGLNTDTQYF. The DNA of the CDR3 is TGCGCCAGCAGCCCTCGGGGACTGAACACAGATACGCAGTATTTT.

The CDR3, as DNA: TGTGCCAGCAGCTTAGGATCCAGCGGGCCCTCCTACAATGAGCAGTTCTTC. It specifies CASSLGSSGPSYNEQFF. The chain employs TRBV11-2 and TRBJ2-1; possibly TRBD2 for D (6 bases). The V gene's germline CDR1 is SGHAT and CDR2 FQNNGV. V was shortened by 1 base and J by 0 bases, with 13 bases between the two germline ends. This CDR3 has 17 residues.

The CDR3 here is CASSLWGQGNTEAFF. The CDR3 DNA sequence: TGCGCCAGCAGCTTGTGGGGACAGGGGAACACTGAAGCTTTCTTT. This chain uses TRBV5-1 with TRBJ1-1, with 9 positions matching TRBD1. The CDR3 extends over 15 amino acids. Germline CDR1 is SGHRS and CDR2 is YFSETQ. V lost 1 base, J lost 1 base, and 2 bases stayed unmatched.

This clone was recorded a few times. The rearrangement uses TRBV27 and TRBJ1-3; D is perhaps TRBD1 (5 bases). Deletions cut 6 bases from V and 4 bases from J, with 13 bases between. CDR1 and CDR2 from the germline V gene are MNHEY and SMNVEV (reference sequence). The CDR3 spans 14 residues. CDR3 bases: TGTGCCAGCAGATCCCCAGGGCGGGGAAACACCATATATTTT. Translated, it gives CASRSPGRGNTIYF.